Listed here are 12 T cell receptor beta chains from one sample, sequenced in a study of human T cells and chemical hapten exposure. Time point reported: patch test 3, about 24 weeks after DPC sensitization. Described treatment: therapeutic diphenylcyclopropenone sensitization with weekly scalp DPC. Each CDR3 protein is one row after TCRdb ran MiXCR on the RACE reads. The data contain around 70,000 distinct CDR3 sequences, 11% of them singletons. The material sequenced was whole blood, taken in connection with sensitization to the hapten diphenylcyclopropenone (DPC). These receptors were obtained from a woman in her fifties or sixties with alopecia areata. Some clones in this sample may be carry-over from other donors' samples.

The chain joins TRBV9 to TRBJ2-7; TRBD1 aligns across 8 bases. This CDR3 spans 15 amino acids. The ends lost 4 bases at V and 0 bases at J; junction bases unmatched: 6. Germline V CDR1 and CDR2: SGDLS, YYNGEE. The CDR3 loop reads CASSPGQVSSYEQYF. DNA of the CDR3: TGTGCCAGCAGCCCGGGACAGGTTAGCTCCTACGAGCAGTACTTC.

There are many counts of this clonotype. The V call is TRBV7-9, the J call TRBJ1-1; D gene ambiguous. There are 15 residues in the CDR3. V was shortened by 3 bases and J by 6 bases, with 17 bases between the two germline ends. Germline CDR1 is SEHNR and CDR2 is FQNEAQ (reference sequence). CDR3 coding DNA: TGTGCCAGCAGCTTTTTCGGACGTTCGGGCGCTGAAGCTTTCTTT. This encodes CASSFFGRSGAEAFF.

This clonotype has only a few counts. The rearrangement uses TRBV29-1 and TRBJ2-1, with 7 nucleotides matching TRBD1. The CDR3 consists of 13 residues. In germline, CDR1 is SQVTM, CDR2 ANQGSEA. The V and J ends lost 1 base and 12 bases, in that order; junction bases with no gene match: 9. The CDR3, as DNA: TGCAGCGTTGAAGTCCGTCCGACAGGGTGGCAGTTCTTC. Protein: CSVEVRPTGWQFF.

CDR3 nucleotide sequence: TGTGCCAGCAGCTTAGTCCAGGCTGTTGAAAAACTGTTTTTT. As protein: CASSLVQAVEKLFF. V and J are TRBV11-2 and TRBJ1-4; no reliable D call. This CDR3 comprises 14 residues. CDR1 is SGHAT, CDR2 FQNNGV, per germline. V was cut by 1 base and J by 7 bases, with 10 bases left in between.

Ten or more counts support this clonotype. The chain recombines TRBV7-2 with TRBJ2-3; D gene unclear. Germline-derived CDR1 and CDR2 are SGHTA and FQGNSA. Trimming left V 5 bases short and J 3 bases short, with 15 bases between. This CDR3 is built from 15 residues. The CDR3 region is CASSPEVWRTDTQYF. The DNA for the CDR3 is TGTGCCAGCAGCCCAGAGGTGTGGCGGACAGATACGCAGTATTTT.

This sequence joins TRBV20-1 and TRBJ1-2; 7 bases align to TRBD1. The CDR3 is 13 residues long. The germline CDR1 and CDR2 sequences are DFQATT and SNEGSKA (reference sequence). Trimming took 0 bases from V and 4 from J; bases not matched to a gene: 2. The CDR3 DNA is TGCAGTGCTAGAGAACAGGGGCTCTATGGCTACACCTTC. It encodes CSAREQGLYGYTF.

The genes are TRBV12-2 and TRBJ2-7. TRBV12-2 is a documented pseudogene. The length of the CDR3 is 10 residues. In DNA form, the CDR3 reads TGTGCAAGTTTGAGCAACGAGCAGTACTTC. This codes for CASLSNEQYF.

The rearrangement links TRBV15 to TRBJ1-5, with D perhaps TRBD1 (6 bases). Trimming took 1 base from V and 2 from J, leaving 6 bases between them. The CDR3 is 14 residues long. Per the germline V gene, CDR1 is LNHNV and CDR2 is YYDKDF (reference sequence). The DNA for the CDR3 is TGTGCCACCAGCAGAGGACAGGGCAATCAGCCCCAGCATTTT. It yields the protein CATSRGQGNQPQHF.

This clonotype was seen many times. The V and J genes are TRBV4-2 and TRBJ1-5; unclear D gene. Trimming pared 3 bases from V and 0 bases from J, leaving 12 bases between. This CDR3 region has 16 residues. Germline assignment: CDR1 LGHNA and CDR2 YNFKEQ. In DNA, the CDR3 is TGTGCCAGCAGCCAGTTTATCGCGGATAGCAATCAGCCCCAGCATTTT. Its translation is CASSQFIADSNQPQHF.

This clonotype was seen only a few times. The chain combines TRBV6-5 with TRBJ2-3; TRBD2 aligns across 8 bases. J gave up 5 bases and V 0 bases, and 7 bases lay outside the gene matches. The CDR3 has 16 amino acids. Germline V gene sequence: CDR1 MNHEY, CDR2 SVGAGI. CDR3 sequence (DNA): TGTGCCAGCAGTTACTCGGCTAGCGGGCACATAGATACGCAGTATTTT. It yields the protein CASSYSASGHIDTQYF.

This clonotype was observed at least ten times. The rearrangement joins TRBV7-9 to TRBJ1-5; D is undetermined. The germline V gene has CDR1 SEHNR and CDR2 FQNEAQ (reference sequence). The CDR3 consists of 14 residues. Trimming left V 4 bases short and J 3 bases short, with 10 bases between. CDR3 residues: CASSSDGHNQPQHF. The CDR3 DNA follows: TGTGCCAGCAGCTCGGACGGCCACAATCAGCCCCAGCATTTT.

The chain couples TRBV28 to TRBJ2-2, with 8 bases aligning to TRBD1. Germline CDR1 MDHEN, CDR2 SYDVKM. V lost 11 bases and J lost 1; bases outside the gene matches: 6. CDR3 length equals 14 residues. Here the CDR3 reads CAGSGTGNTGELFF. CDR3 nucleotides: TGTGCCGGATCTGGGACAGGGAACACCGGGGAGCTGTTTTTT.